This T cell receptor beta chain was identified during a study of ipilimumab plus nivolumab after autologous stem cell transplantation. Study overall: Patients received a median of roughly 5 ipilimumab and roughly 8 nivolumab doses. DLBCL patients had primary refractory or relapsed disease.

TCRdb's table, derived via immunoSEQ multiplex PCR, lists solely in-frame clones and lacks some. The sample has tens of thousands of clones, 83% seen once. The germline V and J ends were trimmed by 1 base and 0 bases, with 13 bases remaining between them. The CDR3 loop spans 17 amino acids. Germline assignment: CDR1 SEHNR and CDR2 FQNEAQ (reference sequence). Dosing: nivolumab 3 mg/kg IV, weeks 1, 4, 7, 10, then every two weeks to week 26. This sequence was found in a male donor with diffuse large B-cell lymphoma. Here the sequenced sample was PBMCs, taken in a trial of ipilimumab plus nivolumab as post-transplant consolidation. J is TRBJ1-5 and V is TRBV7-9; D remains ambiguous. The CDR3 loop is CASSLVAAGYSNQPQHF. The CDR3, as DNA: TGTGCCAGCAGCTTAGTCGCAGCGGGATATAGCAATCAGCCCCAGCATTTT.